One T cell receptor (beta chain) is described in this entry. What it recognizes is unknown. The sample comes from a study of OX40 agonist ivuxolimab in advanced cancers. Overall study context: Patients got intravenous ivuxolimab at 0.01 to 10 mg/kg every 2 weeks. Recorded diagnoses for dose-escalation patients were hepatocellular carcinoma, melanoma, renal cell or head and neck cancer.

This CDR3 is 17 amino acids long. The germline gives CDR1 SGDLS, CDR2 YYNGEE. The ends lost 0 bases at V and 4 bases at J; junction bases unmatched: 12. The study sampled blood at baseline, cycle 4 day 1, and cycle 7 day 1. Study findings and constraints: Compared with CD4+, CD8+ T cells on average had more expanded clones.

Some clones are missing from TCRdb's copy, which holds only in-frame ones; the method was immunoSEQ multiplex PCR. The sample holds 74,000 or so clones; about 90% are singletons and the top ten take about a tenth. J is TRBJ1-1 and V is TRBV9; 7 nucleotides align to TRBD1. The sequenced sample was CD4+ or CD8+ T cells sorted from blood, obtained in a trial of the OX40 agonist ivuxolimab. The source of this sequence is an adult with an advanced solid tumor such as melanoma, head and neck, liver or kidney cancer. In DNA form, the CDR3 reads TGTGCCAGCAGCGTAGAAGGGGACTCGTGGGACAGCACTGAAGCTTTCTTT. Encoded protein: CASSVEGDSWDSTEAFF.